This entry features one TCR beta chain sequence. The germline V gene has CDR1 SEHNR and CDR2 FQNEAQ (reference sequence). The V and J ends lost 0 bases and 5 bases respectively, with 4 bases between them. The CDR3 contains 12 residues. This sample stems from a study of blood T cell repertoires in COVID-19. For the study at large: Some COVID-19 samples were acute and others convalescent; all came from the United States, Italy and Spain.

The data were produced by immunoSEQ multiplex PCR, yet TCRdb's version contains in-frame clones alone and is incomplete. The sample records about 470,000 clones, about 85% being singletons. Material for sequencing was PBMCs or T cells enriched from blood (not recorded which). The chain joins TRBV7-9 to TRBJ2-5; D uncertain. This clonotype was obtained from a woman aged 18-29 years who had recovered from COVID-19. CDR3 in amino acids: CASSLAQETQYF. CDR3 nucleotides: TGTGCCAGCAGCTTAGCGCAGGAGACCCAGTACTTC.